Listed below are T cell receptor beta chains from one sample, sequenced in a study of cytomegalovirus exposure and HLA in healthy donors. Measured with immunoSEQ multiplex PCR; TCRdb has only the in-frame clones, and not every one. The repertoire includes 150,000 to 200,000 clones, about 80% of them detected once, and around 3.6% sits in the top ten. Sequencing was done on a sample of PBMCs. Source of these receptors: a man between 40 and 49 years old in good health and CMV-seropositive. CDR3s include the opening cysteine and the closing phenylalanine or tryptophan. The D gene is left open where the match is weak. Part of the rows lack a size; the others show once, few, many or a class for expanded clones.

CDR3nt	CDR3aa	d_gene	abundance	v_gene	j_gene
TGTGCCAGCAGTTACTCCCACTTCGGGACAGATACGCAGTATTTT	CASSYSHFGTDTQYF	.	.	TRBV6-5	TRBJ2-3
TGTGCCAGCAGCCCGACGTACAGGAAGGCTGGAAACACCATATATTTT	CASSPTYRKAGNTIYF	.	.	TRBV7-8	TRBJ1-3
TGTGCCAGCAGCCCCGGGACTAGCGGGAGGGCCTGGGTTCGCGAGCAGTACTTC	CASSPGTSGRAWVREQYF	TRBD2	.	TRBV7-2	TRBJ2-7
TGCGCCAGCAGCTTGATTACTAGCGGATACAATGAGCAGTTCTTC	CASSLITSGYNEQFF	TRBD2	.	TRBV5-1	TRBJ2-1
TGTGCCAGCAGCTTTGAAGGGACTAGCGGGGGGCCCCCCGGCACAGATACGCAGTATTTT	CASSFEGTSGGPPGTDTQYF	.	.	TRBV12-1	TRBJ2-3
TGTGCCAGCAGTGAATATCCGGGATCCTCTGGAAACACCATATATTTT	CASSEYPGSSGNTIYF	.	.	TRBV6-1	TRBJ1-3
TGTGCCAGCAGCCAATCCCGTGGGCGGGGGGCCTACAATGAGCAGTTCTTC	CASSQSRGRGAYNEQFF	TRBD2	.	TRBV7-9	TRBJ2-1
TGTGCCAGCTCTAGTTATTCGAACACCGGGGAGCTGTTTTTT	CASSSYSNTGELFF	.	.	TRBV18	TRBJ2-2
TGTGCCAGCCCGGGGGGGGGCTACGAGCAGTACTTC	CASPGGGYEQYF	TRBD2	.	TRBV6-5	TRBJ2-7
TGTGCCAGCACGTCGGGGGGGGTCAATCAGCCCCAGCATTTT	CASTSGGVNQPQHF	.	.	TRBV6-1	TRBJ1-5
TGTGCCAGCTCCCCACCAGGACAGGGGGCGTACGAGCAGTACTTC	CASSPPGQGAYEQYF	TRBD1	.	TRBV18	TRBJ2-7
TGTGCCAGCAGCCACCTAGGGACCCTAGCGCTATCGAACAATGAGCAGTTCTTC	CASSHLGTLALSNNEQFF	.	.	TRBV7-3	TRBJ2-1
TGTTCCAGCAGCTTATCCCTAGCGTTCTCCTACAATGAGCAGTTCTTC	CSSSLSLAFSYNEQFF	.	.	TRBV7-9	TRBJ2-1
TGTGCCAGCTCACCACGAGGGCTCGGGACTGAAGCTTTCTTT	CASSPRGLGTEAFF	.	.	TRBV18	TRBJ1-1
TGTGCCAGCAGCCTATCTAGCGGGGGGTTCACAGATACGCAGTATTTT	CASSLSSGGFTDTQYF	TRBD2	.	TRBV4-2	TRBJ2-3
TGTGCCAGCAGCCAATCAACCGCGCTAGCGGGAGGGTTTCACGAGCAGTACTTC	CASSQSTALAGGFHEQYF	TRBD2	.	TRBV4-2	TRBJ2-7
TGTGCCAGCAGGAGGACAGCTTCCTACGAGCAGTACTTC	CASRRTASYEQYF	.	.	TRBV28	TRBJ2-7
TGTGCCAGCAGCCTCGGGGGACCCGGGGAGCTGTTTTTT	CASSLGGPGELFF	.	.	TRBV6-6	TRBJ2-2
TGTGCCAGCAGCTTTGGAGACCGTAGCTATGGCTACACCTTC	CASSFGDRSYGYTF	.	.	TRBV13	TRBJ1-2
TGTGCCAGCAGCTGGAATGACAGGGGCTACTACAATGAGCAGTTCTTC	CASSWNDRGYYNEQFF	TRBD1	.	TRBV5-8	TRBJ2-1
TGTGCCACCTCGTTACAACACGGCGGGGGCTACACCTTC	CATSLQHGGGYTF	.	few	TRBV18	TRBJ1-2
TGTGCCAGTAGCCCAACCGGCTGGGCAATCCAAGAGACCCAGTACTTC	CASSPTGWAIQETQYF	.	.	TRBV19	TRBJ2-5
TGTGCCAGCAGCCCGTCGGCGGGAGAGCGCGAGCAGTACTTC	CASSPSAGEREQYF	TRBD2	few	TRBV7-6	TRBJ2-7
TGTGCCAGCAGCCGAGGACAAAGCTCCTACAATGAGCAGTTCTTC	CASSRGQSSYNEQFF	.	.	TRBV14	TRBJ2-1
TGTGCCAGCAGTGCAAGTCCCAGGGCACCGAACACTGAAGCTTTCTTT	CASSASPRAPNTEAFF	.	.	TRBV6-1	TRBJ1-1
TGTGCCAGCAGTTTATTCGTTGGGCAGGGGACTAACTATGGCTACACCTTC	CASSLFVGQGTNYGYTF	.	.	TRBV28	TRBJ1-2
TGTGCCAGCAGCCCTCAGGGGTCCCCCTCCTACGAGCAGTACTTC	CASSPQGSPSYEQYF	.	.	TRBV7-6	TRBJ2-7
TGCGCCAGCAGCTTGGAGGCGGGCAATCAGCCCCAGCATTTT	CASSLEAGNQPQHF	.	.	TRBV5-1	TRBJ1-5
TGTGCCAGCAGCCCCGAGGAGCGGGGGGCACGAAATGAGCAGTTCTTC	CASSPEERGARNEQFF	TRBD2	.	TRBV5-4	TRBJ2-1
TGTGCCATCCAGAGGGGACTCAACGAGCAGTACTTC	CAIQRGLNEQYF	.	.	TRBV10-3	TRBJ2-7
TGTGCCAGCAGAACAGGGGGCCAAGCGGGAGATGACGAGCAGTACTTC	CASRTGGQAGDDEQYF	.	.	TRBV28	TRBJ2-7
TGTGCCAGCAGCTCCTACGACGGGTGGACCGGGGAGCTGTTTTTT	CASSSYDGWTGELFF	.	.	TRBV27	TRBJ2-2
TGTGCCAGCAGCTGGACAGGGAGGGCAGATACGCAGTATTTT	CASSWTGRADTQYF	.	.	TRBV5-6	TRBJ2-3
TGTGCCAGCAGCTCGGGACAGGGGTACAATGAGCAGTTCTTC	CASSSGQGYNEQFF	TRBD1	.	TRBV6-4	TRBJ2-1
TGTGCCAGCAGTTACTCTGGGAGCTCTGGAAACACCATATATTTT	CASSYSGSSGNTIYF	.	few	TRBV6-5	TRBJ1-3
TGTGCCAGCTCACCGGGACTAGCGGGGGTGGACCGCACAGATACGCAGTATTTT	CASSPGLAGVDRTDTQYF	TRBD2	.	TRBV18	TRBJ2-3
TGTGCCAGTAGCATACAGGGGATCGCAGATACGCAGTATTTT	CASSIQGIADTQYF	TRBD1	.	TRBV19	TRBJ2-3
TGCGCCAGCAGCTTGGAGCCCAGGGGGACCAATTCACCCCCCCACTTT	CASSLEPRGTNSPPHF	TRBD1	.	TRBV5-1	TRBJ1-6
TGTGCCAGCAGTAGACCGGGAGGGTTAGCCAAAAACATTCAGTACTTC	CASSRPGGLAKNIQYF	TRBD2	.	TRBV7-9	TRBJ2-4
TGTGCCAGCAGTCAGACCAGGGCCACCGGGGAGCTGTTTTTT	CASSQTRATGELFF	.	.	TRBV6-5	TRBJ2-2
TGCGCCAGCAAGGTGGGGGGGGGCCCAATGAACACTGAAGCTTTCTTT	CASKVGGGPMNTEAFF	.	.	TRBV5-1	TRBJ1-1
TGTGCCAGCTCACCCACAGTTTCGACAGGGGGCTACTTCACAGATACGCAGTATTTT	CASSPTVSTGGYFTDTQYF	TRBD1	.	TRBV18	TRBJ2-3
TGTGCCAGCAGCTTGGCCGGGACAGCGGAAGGAAACACCATATATTTT	CASSLAGTAEGNTIYF	TRBD1	.	TRBV5-4	TRBJ1-3
TGTGCCAGCAGTGAATATAGAATCCAGGCGTACCCAATCGGGCAGTACTTC	CASSEYRIQAYPIGQYF	.	.	TRBV25-1	TRBJ2-7
TGTGCCTGCAGTTCACTGGGGAGGACCAATCAGCCCCAGCATTTT	CACSSLGRTNQPQHF	.	.	TRBV6-1	TRBJ1-5
TGTGCCAGCAGCTTAGATGGTTGGGGCAGAGGCAATCAGCCCCAGCATTTT	CASSLDGWGRGNQPQHF	.	.	TRBV11-2	TRBJ1-5
TGTGCCAGCAGCTCCCTAAGGGAAGGGGGCAAGACCGGGGAGCTGTTTTTT	CASSSLREGGKTGELFF	TRBD1	.	TRBV5-6	TRBJ2-2
TGTGCCAGCAGGAGACAGGGGGAGTTTCAGCCCCAGCATTTT	CASRRQGEFQPQHF	TRBD1	.	TRBV28	TRBJ1-5
TGTGCCACCAGCAGAGAACCCAGGGGACAGCCCCAGCATTTT	CATSREPRGQPQHF	.	.	TRBV15	TRBJ1-5